What follows are 7 T cell receptor beta chains derived from one specimen sequenced in a study of blood T cell repertoires in COVID-19 (dated by TCRdb to about 2020). The receptor library was made with the immunoSEQ multiplex PCR assay. Here the immuneACCESS table is served through TCRdb, limited to in-frame sequences with V and J called. Missing clones are a known gap in these copies; in checked studies unresolved V genes cover under half, and the rest lacks a known reason. The sample records under 200,000 clones, 80% to 95% of which are singletons. Approximately 0.5% of the sample is in the top ten clones. Sequencing used peripheral blood. These receptors all come from a man aged 50 to 60 with acute or convalescent COVID-19.

V is TRBV24-1 and J is TRBJ1-1; 8 bases agree with TRBD1. Trimming at V came to 7 bases and at J to 6 bases, leaving 9 bases not matched to a gene. The germline gives CDR1 KGHDR, CDR2 SFDVKD. This CDR3 has 14 residues. The CDR3, as DNA: TGTGCCACCAGCCAGACAGGGGAAGTGGCTGAAGCTTTCTTT. This encodes CATSQTGEVAEAFF.

The rearrangement joins TRBV12-3 or TRBV12-4 to TRBJ1-1; D is ambiguous. The V gene lost 5 bases and the J gene lost 0 bases, with 7 bases spanning the gap. This CDR3 has 13 residues. This CDR3 reads CASSPRMNTEAFF. In DNA form, the CDR3 reads TGTGCCAGCAGTCCGAGGATGAACACTGAAGCTTTCTTT.

The V gene is TRBV28, the J gene TRBJ1-6, with 7 bases matching TRBD1. CDR1 is MDHEN and CDR2 is SYDVKM in the germline V gene. Trimming took 3 bases from V and 9 from J; bases not matched to a gene: 5. This CDR3 is 14 amino acids long. The CDR3 sequence is CASSLGQQPSPLHF. Written as DNA, the CDR3 is TGTGCCAGCAGTTTGGGACAGCAACCTTCACCCCTCCACTTT.

The rearrangement joins TRBV7-3 to TRBJ1-1, with D maybe TRBD1 (5 bases). The V gene lost 6 bases and the J gene lost 5 bases, with 13 bases spanning the gap. The CDR3 runs to 13 residues. Germline CDR1 is SGHTA and CDR2 is FQGTGA. CDR3 sequence (DNA): TGTGCCAGCAGGACAGCCCTAGGGACTGAAGCTTTCTTT. The encoded protein is CASRTALGTEAFF.

In nucleotides, the CDR3 is TGTGCCATCAGTCAGGACAGGGAGAACTCACCCCTCCACTTT. This gives the protein CAISQDRENSPLHF. The chain recombines TRBV10-3 with TRBJ1-6; TRBD1 aligns across 8 bases. The CDR3 sequence is 14 residues long. J was trimmed by 10 bases and V by 5 bases; bases with no gene match: 7. Germline CDR1 ENHRY, CDR2 SYGVKD.

This chain connects TRBV5-4 to TRBJ2-3, with D perhaps matching TRBD1 (5 bases). The CDR3 runs 17 residues. V lost 1 base and J 0 bases, leaving 15 bases between the germline ends. Germline-derived CDR1 and CDR2 are SGHNT and YYREEE (reference sequence). The CDR3 sequence: CASSLRPGRTSTDTQYF. CDR3 bases: TGTGCCAGCAGCTTGAGGCCAGGGCGAACTAGCACAGATACGCAGTATTTT.

The chain is built from TRBV9 and TRBJ2-7, with 10 positions matching TRBD1. V gave up 0 bases and J gave up 2 bases; unmatched junction bases: 5. The CDR3 runs to 16 residues. CDR1 SGDLS and CDR2 YYNGEE come from the germline V gene. CDR3: CASSVDIGTGAYEQYF. The CDR3 DNA sequence: TGTGCCAGCAGCGTAGACATTGGGACAGGGGCCTACGAGCAGTACTTC.